Sequencing of this TCR beta chain was carried out in a study of CD8+ T cells in alopecia areata. Across the whole study: The tofacitinib course ran for 6 to 18 months and was followed by 6 months off drug. Whole-study results and caveats: The study found TCR sharing across patients less clear than in mice, possibly for HLA reasons. Across lesional scalp, and particularly alopecia totalis/universalis, clonality surpassed that of normal scalp. Many expanded lesional clones persisted during tofacitinib (in both scalp and blood).

Sequencing used cDNA as its template, made by extracting RNA and reverse transcribing it. Sequencing used immunoSEQ multiplex PCR; TCRdb keeps in-frame clones, though not all of them. The sample has 150,000 to 200,000 clones, around three fifths seen once. The sample's treatment: oral pan-JAK inhibitor, 5-10 mg twice daily. In regard to this clone: The antigen remains undetermined.

V was shortened by 2 bases and J by 10 bases, with 15 bases between the two germline ends. Per germline, CDR1 MNHNS and CDR2 SASEGT. The CDR3 is 14 amino acids. This TCR was recovered from a human donor with alopecia areata. The input for sequencing was CD4+ T cells sorted from blood, taken at week 24, from a patient treated with tofacitinib. The genes are TRBV6-1 and TRBJ2-1, with a tentative D call TRBD2 (5 bases). The CDR3 sequence: CASSERGRAGEQFF. The CDR3 DNA sequence: TGTGCCAGCAGTGAACGGGGAAGGGCTGGAGAGCAGTTCTTC.